A single sample is the source of the 10 T cell receptor beta chains below, sequenced in a study of T-cell memory formation after mild COVID-19. TCRdb re-analysed the 5' RACE reads in MiXCR, keeping a single row per CDR3 protein. The sample consists of about 350,000 distinct CDR3 sequences, approximately 15% of them appearing once. The specimen sequenced was PBMCs or a T cell subset sorted from them (not recorded which). The receptors originated from a man aged 18 to 29 who had mild COVID-19 (a few samples of this study predate the infection). Cell type and time point are not known.

This clonotype has more than one count but fewer than ten. The chain combines TRBV7-2 with TRBJ2-3, with 12 positions matching TRBD2. The CDR3 length is 14 residues. J gave up 5 bases and V 5 bases, and 2 bases lay outside the gene matches. Germline CDR1 reads SGHTA; CDR2 reads FQGNSA. The CDR3 region is CASSPSGGVDTQYF. The CDR3, as DNA: TGTGCCAGCAGCCCTAGCGGGGGGGTAGATACGCAGTATTTT.

The chain recombines TRBV23-1 with TRBJ1-2; no reliable D call. TRBV23-1 is filed as an ORF, its function uncertain. V shed 0 bases and J shed 4 bases, with 12 bases lying between them. The CDR3 is 15 amino acids. The CDR3 region has the DNA TGCGCCAGCAGTCAATCTAGAATCAGGAGCTATGGCTACACCTTC. Amino acids: CASSQSRIRSYGYTF.

This clonotype appeared a few times. The chain couples TRBV15 to TRBJ2-3, with TRBD2 identical over 10 bases. CDR3 size: 15 residues. CDR1 is LNHNV, CDR2 YYDKDF, per germline (reference sequence). Trimming cost V 5 bases and J 4 bases; bases outside gene matches: 6. DNA for the CDR3: TGTGCCACCAGCCCGAGCGGGGGGGCTCCAGATACGCAGTATTTT. It codes for CATSPSGGAPDTQYF.

This clonotype has only a few counts. The rearrangement uses TRBV12-5 and TRBJ1-1, with 8 bases lining up with TRBD1. The CDR3 has 16 residues. Germline V gene data show CDR1 as LGHNT and CDR2 as FRNRAP. V was pared by 4 bases and J by 1 base, with 8 bases of the junction left unmatched. The CDR3 DNA reads as TGTGCTAGTGGTTCTTTCGGACAGGGCGGGAACACTGAAGCTTTCTTT. Translation gives CASGSFGQGGNTEAFF.

The chain combines TRBV9 with TRBJ2-7; 10 bases fit TRBD1. This CDR3 has 15 amino acids. The V segment lost 3 bases and the J segment 5 bases; nucleotides outside the gene matches: 8. The germline CDR1 and CDR2 sequences are SGDLS and YYNGEE. CDR3 DNA sequence: TGTGCCAGCAGCGCCATGGACAGGGGGTACGACGAGCAGTACTTC. Translating gives CASSAMDRGYDEQYF.

This clonotype was seen at least ten times. CDR3 amino acids: CASSLAGPRDNEQFF. CDR3 sequence (DNA): TGTGCCAGCAGCTTGGCGGGGCCCCGGGACAATGAGCAGTTCTTC. V and J are TRBV5-4 and TRBJ2-1, with D tentatively TRBD1 or TRBD2 (5 bases each). This CDR3 is 15 amino acids long. V lost 0 bases and J lost 5, with 12 bases in between. CDR1 is SGHNT and CDR2 is YYREEE in the germline V gene (reference sequence).

V and J are TRBV7-9 and TRBJ1-6; tentative D call: TRBD1 (5 bases). The CDR3 extends over 15 amino acids. Trimming removed 1 base from V and 7 bases from J, with 11 bases in between. Germline V gene lookup returns CDR1 SEHNR and CDR2 FQNEAQ (reference sequence). This CDR3 is CASSLGQGDNSPLHF. The CDR3 DNA is TGTGCCAGCAGCTTAGGGCAGGGAGACAATTCACCCCTCCACTTT.

This clonotype was counted between two and nine times. The chain recombines TRBV9 with TRBJ2-5, with 12 bases identical to TRBD2. This CDR3 has 15 amino acids. J was trimmed by 5 bases and V by 4 bases; bases with no gene match: 6. Germline CDR1 SGDLS, CDR2 YYNGEE. This chain's CDR3 is CASSRRTSGVETQYF. Written as DNA, the CDR3 is TGTGCCAGCAGCCGACGGACTAGCGGGGTGGAGACCCAGTACTTC. Variable domain in full (rest from reference TRBV9 and TRBJ2-5): DSGVTQTPKHLITATGQRVTLRCSPRSGDLSVYWYQQSLDQGLQFLIQYYNGEERAKGNILERFSAQQFPDLHSELNLSSLELGDSALYFCASSRRTSGVETQYFGPGTRLLVL.

This clonotype was counted only a few times. The rearrangement links TRBV5-1 to TRBJ2-7; 7 nucleotides line up with TRBD1. V trimming: 0 bases; J trimming: 0 bases; junction bases outside the gene matches: 3. Germline CDR1 reads SGHRS; CDR2 reads YFSETQ. This CDR3 contains 15 residues. For the CDR3, the DNA is TGCGCCAGCAGCTTGGGGACAGGAACCTCCTACGAGCAGTACTTC. It encodes CASSLGTGTSYEQYF. Full variable domain (missing parts from reference TRBV5-1 and TRBJ2-7): KAGVTQTPRYLIKTRGQQVTLSCSPISGHRSVSWYQQTPGQGLQFLFEYFSETQRNKGNFPGRFSGRQFSNSRSEMNVSTLELGDSALYLCASSLGTGTSYEQYFGPGTRLTVT.

This clonotype was seen a few times. CDR3 in DNA: TGTGCCAGCAGCCCCGAAACGGGAGAGACCCAGTACTTC. Translation gives CASSPETGETQYF. The chain has TRBV7-3 and TRBJ2-5; no firm D call. The CDR3 is 13 amino acids. From germline, CDR1 is SGHTA and CDR2 FQGTGA. The V end lost 5 bases, the J end lost 4 bases, and 11 bases lay between the germline ends.